These T cell receptor beta chains were read from a single sample in a study of CD8 T cells in Susac syndrome. Using its own MiXCR run on the immunoSEQ multiplex PCR reads, TCRdb lists one record per CDR3 protein. The sample carries some 68,000 distinct CDR3 sequences, roughly 93% recorded once. What was sequenced was CD4+ T cells from PBMCs. These receptors were taken from a human donor with Susac syndrome. The CDR3 runs from the conserved cysteine through the conserved F or W. The D gene is left open where the match is weak. Size is stated for part of the rows, as once, few or many counts, or as a class when the clone is expanded.

CDR3 protein: CAISESVDTQYF; CDR3 DNA: TGTGCCATCAGTGAGTCCGTAGATACGCAGTATTTT; clone size: NA; V gene: TRBV10-3; J gene: TRBJ2-3; D gene: NA
CDR3 protein: CASILRPSLRDRLNTEAFF; CDR3 DNA: TGTGCCAGCATACTACGCCCCTCGCTCAGGGACAGGCTGAACACTGAAGCTTTCTTT; clone size: once; V gene: TRBV6-2/TRBV6-3; J gene: TRBJ1-1; D gene: TRBD1
CDR3 protein: CAISESSIADNYGYTF; CDR3 DNA: TGTGCCATCAGTGAGTCGAGTATCGCGGATAACTATGGCTACACCTTC; clone size: NA; V gene: TRBV10-3; J gene: TRBJ1-2; D gene: NA
CDR3 protein: CASSARTGGRETQYF; CDR3 DNA: TGTGCCAGCAGCGCCAGGACAGGGGGGAGAGAGACCCAGTACTTC; clone size: NA; V gene: TRBV13; J gene: TRBJ2-5; D gene: TRBD1
CDR3 protein: CANSLGRGRTDTQYF; CDR3 DNA: TGTGCCAACAGCTTAGGGCGGGGGCGCACAGATACGCAGTATTTT; clone size: NA; V gene: TRBV11-3; J gene: TRBJ2-3; D gene: NA
CDR3 protein: CASSSFGQGGEQFF; CDR3 DNA: TGTGCCAGCAGCTCGTTTGGACAGGGAGGTGAGCAGTTCTTC; clone size: NA; V gene: TRBV7-2; J gene: TRBJ2-1; D gene: TRBD1
CDR3 protein: CASSPSGNQPQHF; CDR3 DNA: TGTGCCAGCAGCCCGAGTGGAAATCAGCCCCAGCATTTT; clone size: once; V gene: TRBV7-8; J gene: TRBJ1-5; D gene: NA
CDR3 protein: CASSRQRHYGYTF; CDR3 DNA: TGTGCCAGCAGCCGCCAGAGGCACTATGGCTACACCTTC; clone size: NA; V gene: TRBV6-5; J gene: TRBJ1-2; D gene: NA
CDR3 protein: CAWSARGILGYQETQYF; CDR3 DNA: TGTGCCTGGAGTGCAAGGGGGATACTGGGGTACCAAGAGACCCAGTACTTC; clone size: NA; V gene: TRBV30; J gene: TRBJ2-5; D gene: NA
CDR3 protein: CSARAGLAGLSYEQYF; CDR3 DNA: TGCAGTGCTAGGGCCGGACTAGCGGGTCTCTCCTACGAGCAGTACTTC; clone size: NA; V gene: TRBV20-1; J gene: TRBJ2-7; D gene: TRBD2
CDR3 protein: CASSYQTGLETQYF; CDR3 DNA: TGTGCCAGCAGTTACCAGACAGGGTTAGAGACCCAGTACTTC; clone size: once; V gene: TRBV6-6; J gene: TRBJ2-5; D gene: TRBD1
CDR3 protein: CASSSQGGSYEQYF; CDR3 DNA: TGTGCCAGCAGCTCACAGGGAGGCTCCTACGAGCAGTACTTC; clone size: NA; V gene: TRBV7-3; J gene: TRBJ2-7; D gene: NA
CDR3 protein: CASSLMGLAVKTQYF; CDR3 DNA: TGTGCCAGCAGCTTAATGGGACTAGCGGTGAAGACCCAGTACTTC; clone size: NA; V gene: TRBV7-9; J gene: TRBJ2-5; D gene: TRBD2
CDR3 protein: CASSSTSGQSGNTIYF; CDR3 DNA: TGCGCCAGCAGCTCGACCTCGGGACAATCTGGAAACACCATATATTTT; clone size: NA; V gene: TRBV5-1; J gene: TRBJ1-3; D gene: NA
CDR3 protein: CAWSLLGQGERGYTF; CDR3 DNA: TGTGCCTGGAGTCTTCTCGGGCAGGGGGAACGTGGCTACACCTTC; clone size: NA; V gene: TRBV30; J gene: TRBJ1-2; D gene: TRBD1
CDR3 protein: CASSFTLNTEAFF; CDR3 DNA: TGTGCCAGCAGCTTTACATTGAACACTGAAGCTTTCTTT; clone size: NA; V gene: TRBV11-2; J gene: TRBJ1-1; D gene: NA
CDR3 protein: CASSPGPMNTEAFF; CDR3 DNA: TGTGCCAGCAGCCCCGGACCGATGAACACTGAAGCTTTCTTT; clone size: NA; V gene: TRBV7-2; J gene: TRBJ1-1; D gene: NA
CDR3 protein: CASSSELVSDTQYF; CDR3 DNA: TGTGCCAGCAGCTCCGAACTAGTTTCCGATACGCAGTATTTT; clone size: NA; V gene: TRBV5-4; J gene: TRBJ2-3; D gene: NA
CDR3 protein: CASRSLQVPGMYTEAFF; CDR3 DNA: TGTGCCAGCAGATCACTTCAGGTGCCAGGGATGTACACTGAAGCTTTCTTT; clone size: NA; V gene: TRBV6-1; J gene: TRBJ1-1; D gene: NA
CDR3 protein: CASSWGQGNFF; CDR3 DNA: NA; clone size: NA; V gene: TRBV6-6; J gene: TRBJ2-1; D gene: NA
CDR3 protein: CASSSGTGVGQPQHF; CDR3 DNA: TGTGCCAGCAGTTCCGGGACAGGGGTTGGTCAGCCCCAGCATTTT; clone size: NA; V gene: TRBV9; J gene: TRBJ1-5; D gene: TRBD1
CDR3 protein: CSALRDRASGQYF; CDR3 DNA: TGCAGTGCTCTCCGGGACAGGGCGTCCGGGCAGTACTTC; clone size: few; V gene: TRBV20-1; J gene: TRBJ2-7; D gene: TRBD1
CDR3 protein: CASRSGLAGINEQFF; CDR3 DNA: TGTGCCAGCAGGAGCGGACTAGCGGGGATCAATGAGCAGTTCTTC; clone size: once; V gene: TRBV6-2/TRBV6-3; J gene: TRBJ2-1; D gene: TRBD2
CDR3 protein: CASSTVPLHF; CDR3 DNA: TGTGCCAGCTCAACCGTACCCCTCCACTTT; clone size: NA; V gene: TRBV6-2/TRBV6-3; J gene: TRBJ1-6; D gene: NA
CDR3 protein: CASSIDPDRNYGYTF; CDR3 DNA: TGTGCCAGTAGTATAGATCCCGACAGAAACTATGGCTACACCTTC; clone size: NA; V gene: TRBV19; J gene: TRBJ1-2; D gene: NA
CDR3 protein: CASSLDRVSYNEQFF; CDR3 DNA: TGTGCCAGCAGCTTAGACAGGGTGTCCTACAATGAGCAGTTCTTC; clone size: NA; V gene: TRBV7-2; J gene: TRBJ2-1; D gene: NA
CDR3 protein: CASSLGLMTKAAQYF; CDR3 DNA: TGTGCCAGCAGCTTAGGACTGATGACGAAGGCGGCCCAGTACTTC; clone size: NA; V gene: TRBV7-2; J gene: TRBJ2-5; D gene: NA
CDR3 protein: CASSLAAGTGSYEQYF; CDR3 DNA: TGCGCCAGCAGCTTGGCCGCCGGGACAGGGTCGTACGAGCAGTACTTC; clone size: NA; V gene: TRBV5-1; J gene: TRBJ2-7; D gene: TRBD1
CDR3 protein: CASSYGAGTGGRDTQYF; CDR3 DNA: TGTGCCAGCAGTTACGGGGCCGGGACAGGGGGCAGAGATACGCAGTATTTT; clone size: NA; V gene: TRBV6-2/TRBV6-3; J gene: TRBJ2-3; D gene: TRBD1
CDR3 protein: CASSHRDGGYTF; CDR3 DNA: TGTGCCAGCAGCCACCGGGATGGGGGCTACACCTTC; clone size: NA; V gene: TRBV3-1; J gene: TRBJ1-2; D gene: NA
CDR3 protein: CASSRGLSGGANVLTF; CDR3 DNA: TGTGCCAGCAGCAGGGGATTGTCGGGTGGGGCCAACGTCCTGACTTTC; clone size: NA; V gene: TRBV9; J gene: TRBJ2-6; D gene: NA
CDR3 protein: CASSLGNEQFF; CDR3 DNA: TGTGCCAGCAGCTTGGGCAATGAGCAGTTCTTC; clone size: few; V gene: TRBV7-9; J gene: TRBJ2-1; D gene: NA
CDR3 protein: CSVRVQGGTDAQYF; CDR3 DNA: TGCAGCGTTCGAGTCCAAGGGGGGACAGATGCGCAGTATTTT; clone size: NA; V gene: TRBV29-1; J gene: TRBJ2-3; D gene: NA
CDR3 protein: CSGTGAGYEQYF; CDR3 DNA: TGCAGCGGGACAGGGGCAGGGTACGAGCAGTACTTC; clone size: NA; V gene: TRBV29-1; J gene: TRBJ2-7; D gene: TRBD1
CDR3 protein: CASSQAGLQETQYF; CDR3 DNA: TGTGCCAGCAGCCAAGCCGGTCTGCAAGAGACCCAGTACTTC; clone size: NA; V gene: TRBV3-1; J gene: TRBJ2-5; D gene: NA
CDR3 protein: CASSLSNQPQHF; CDR3 DNA: TGTGCCAGCAGTTTATCCAATCAGCCCCAGCATTTT; clone size: NA; V gene: TRBV6-2/TRBV6-3; J gene: TRBJ1-5; D gene: NA
CDR3 protein: CASSSLSGANVLTF; CDR3 DNA: TGTGCCAGCAGTTCCCTTTCTGGGGCCAACGTCCTGACTTTC; clone size: few; V gene: TRBV6-5; J gene: TRBJ2-6; D gene: NA
CDR3 protein: CASSLFGQGGQFF; CDR3 DNA: TGTGCCAGCAGCTTGTTTGGACAGGGGGGGCAGTTCTTC; clone size: NA; V gene: TRBV5-6; J gene: TRBJ2-1; D gene: TRBD1
CDR3 protein: CASSLTRGPNQPQHF; CDR3 DNA: TGTGCCAGCAGCTTGACCAGGGGACCCAATCAGCCCCAGCATTTT; clone size: NA; V gene: TRBV7-8; J gene: TRBJ1-5; D gene: NA